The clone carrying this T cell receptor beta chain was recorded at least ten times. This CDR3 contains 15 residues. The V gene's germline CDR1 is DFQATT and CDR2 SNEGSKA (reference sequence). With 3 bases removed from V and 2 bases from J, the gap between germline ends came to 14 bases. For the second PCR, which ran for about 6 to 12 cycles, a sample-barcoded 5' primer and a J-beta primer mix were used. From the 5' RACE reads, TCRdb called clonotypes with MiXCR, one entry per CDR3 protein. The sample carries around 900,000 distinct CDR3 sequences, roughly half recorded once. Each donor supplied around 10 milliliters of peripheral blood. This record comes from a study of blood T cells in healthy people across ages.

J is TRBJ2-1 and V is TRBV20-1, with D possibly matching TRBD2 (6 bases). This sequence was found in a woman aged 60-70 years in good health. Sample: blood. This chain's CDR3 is CSARGWAGTYNEQFF. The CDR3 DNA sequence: TGCAGTGCTAGGGGCTGGGCGGGAACCTACAATGAGCAGTTCTTC.